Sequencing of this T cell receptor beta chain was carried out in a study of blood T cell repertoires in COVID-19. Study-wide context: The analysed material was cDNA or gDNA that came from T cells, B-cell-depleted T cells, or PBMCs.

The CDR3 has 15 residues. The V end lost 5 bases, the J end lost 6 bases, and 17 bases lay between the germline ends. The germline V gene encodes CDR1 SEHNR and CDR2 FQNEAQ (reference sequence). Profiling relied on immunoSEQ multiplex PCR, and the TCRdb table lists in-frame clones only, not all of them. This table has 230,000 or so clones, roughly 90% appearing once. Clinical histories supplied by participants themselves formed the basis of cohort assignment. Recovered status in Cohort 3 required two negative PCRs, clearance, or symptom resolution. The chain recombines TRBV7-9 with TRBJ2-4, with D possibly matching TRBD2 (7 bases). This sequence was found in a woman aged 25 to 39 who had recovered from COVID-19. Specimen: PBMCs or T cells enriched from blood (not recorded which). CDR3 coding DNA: TGTGCCAGCAGCGATCTCCGGGGGGCGAGAAACATTCAGTACTTC. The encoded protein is CASSDLRGARNIQYF.